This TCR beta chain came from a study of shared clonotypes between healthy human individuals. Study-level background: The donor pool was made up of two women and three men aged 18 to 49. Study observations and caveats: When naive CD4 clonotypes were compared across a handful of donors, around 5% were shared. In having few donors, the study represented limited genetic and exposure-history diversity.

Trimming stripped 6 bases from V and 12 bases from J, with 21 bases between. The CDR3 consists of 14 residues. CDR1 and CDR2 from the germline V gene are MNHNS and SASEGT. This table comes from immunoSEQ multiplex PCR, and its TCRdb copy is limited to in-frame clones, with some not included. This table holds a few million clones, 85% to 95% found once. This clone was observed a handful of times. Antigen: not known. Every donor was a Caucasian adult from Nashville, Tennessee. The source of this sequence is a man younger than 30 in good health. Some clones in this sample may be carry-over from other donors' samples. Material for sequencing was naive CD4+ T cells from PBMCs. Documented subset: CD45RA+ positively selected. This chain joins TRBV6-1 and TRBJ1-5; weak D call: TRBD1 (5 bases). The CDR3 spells CASRGTGDAPLQHF. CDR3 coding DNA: TGTGCCAGCAGAGGAACGGGGGACGCTCCGCTCCAGCATTTT.